The 28 T cell receptor beta chains given below trace back to one sample, sequenced in a study of T cells after posttransplantation cyclophosphamide. Here immunoSEQ multiplex PCR was the method, and the copy in TCRdb shows in-frame clones only, minus some. The table lists about 8,000 clones, roughly 90% of them singletons. Treatment was busulfan-fludarabine conditioning, a marrow graft, and cyclophosphamide on days +3 and +4. This material consisted of CD4+ T cells sorted from blood, taken roughly 190 weeks after allogeneic stem cell transplant with posttransplant cyclophosphamide. All receptors derive from a female patient in her forties or fifties who received an allogeneic stem cell transplant from a related donor, was CMV-positive, and had no GVHD. The graft donor may account for some of the T cells.

The rearrangement joins TRBV11-2 to TRBJ2-3; 7 bases match TRBD2. V shed 1 base and J 1 base; nucleotides not matched to a gene: 5. This CDR3 is 16 amino acids long. CDR1 is SGHAT, CDR2 FQNNGV, per germline. The CDR3 sequence: CASSLVAGEGTDTQYF. CDR3 DNA sequence: TGTGCCAGCAGCTTAGTTGCGGGAGAGGGCACAGATACGCAGTATTTT.

This sequence joins TRBV27 and TRBJ2-7; 7 bases agree with TRBD1. Losses at the gene ends were 2 bases for V and 6 bases for J; bases not matched to a gene: 4. Germline CDR1 and CDR2: MNHEY and SMNVEV (reference sequence). The CDR3 is 13 residues long. The DNA of the CDR3 is TGTGCCAGCAGTTTAGCTCGACAGGGCGAGCAGTACTTC. It translates to CASSLARQGEQYF.

The rearrangement links TRBV19 to TRBJ2-1; TRBD2 aligns across 10 bases. V was pared by 5 bases and J by 4 bases, with 5 bases of the junction left unmatched. The CDR3 is made up of 15 amino acids. The V gene's germline CDR1 is LNHDA and CDR2 SQIVND (reference sequence). CDR3 sequence: CASSPRTSGYNEQFF. DNA for the CDR3: TGTGCCAGTAGTCCACGGACTAGCGGTTACAATGAGCAGTTCTTC.

The rearrangement links TRBV9 to TRBJ2-5; a possible D gene is TRBD1 (5 bases). CDR1 and CDR2 from the germline V gene are SGDLS and YYNGEE. The CDR3 runs to 15 residues. The germline V and J ends were trimmed by 0 bases and 5 bases, with 14 bases remaining between them. The CDR3 bases are TGTGCCAGCAGCGTAGGTGGGGCAGTAGGGGAGACCCAGTACTTC. Its protein is CASSVGGAVGETQYF.

This clone appeared once. The chain has TRBV27 and TRBJ2-7; 7 nucleotides line up with TRBD1. The CDR3 has 15 residues. Germline V CDR1 and CDR2: MNHEY, SMNVEV (reference sequence). The trim removed 5 bases at V and 0 bases at J, leaving 7 bases unmatched. CDR3 DNA sequence: TGTGCCAGCAGTCTAACGAGGGACAGCTCCTACGAGCAGTACTTC. It specifies CASSLTRDSSYEQYF.

The V call is TRBV7-8, the J call TRBJ2-4; 12 bases map to TRBD2. This CDR3 has 21 amino acids. CDR1 is SGHVS and CDR2 is FQNEAQ in the germline V gene. V gave up 4 bases and J gave up 0 bases; unmatched junction bases: 16. DNA for the CDR3: TGTGCCAGCAGCTCCGTTCAAAGGGGGACTAGCGGGCAACTAGCCAAAAACATTCAGTACTTC. Amino acids: CASSSVQRGTSGQLAKNIQYF.

The chain joins TRBV7-2 to TRBJ1-2; 9 positions agree with TRBD1. CDR3 length equals 14 residues. Looked up from germline, CDR1 is SGHTA and CDR2 is FQGNSA. Trimming cost V 5 bases and J 7 bases; bases outside gene matches: 8. The CDR3 reads CASSQGQGRGGYTF. The CDR3 DNA is TGTGCCAGCAGCCAAGGACAGGGGCGGGGTGGCTACACCTTC.

The CDR3 loop reads CASSLDPGSDYEQYF. Here the CDR3 DNA reads TGCGCCAGCAGCTTAGACCCCGGGAGCGACTACGAGCAGTACTTC. The V call is TRBV5-1, the J call TRBJ2-7, with D possibly TRBD2 on 6 matching bases. There are 15 residues in the CDR3. V lost 2 bases and J 3 bases, leaving 15 bases between the germline ends. Germline V gene lookup returns CDR1 SGHRS and CDR2 YFSETQ.

This clone was picked up one time. The chain links TRBV5-1 to TRBJ2-7; tentatively, D is TRBD2 (5 bases). V dropped 0 bases and J dropped 7 bases, with 11 bases sitting between them. Germline V lookup: CDR1 SGHRS, CDR2 YFSETQ. This CDR3 contains 13 residues. In DNA, the CDR3 is TGCGCCAGCAGCTTGGTCGGGGTAGGAGAGCAGTACTTC. Encoded protein: CASSLVGVGEQYF.

The J gene is TRBJ2-5, the V gene TRBV5-1, with a possible D match to TRBD2 (7 bases). The CDR3 runs to 16 residues. The V and J ends lost 3 bases and 2 bases respectively, with 17 bases between them. CDR1 SGHRS and CDR2 YFSETQ come from the germline V gene. In DNA, the CDR3 is TGCGCCAGCAGCTCAGACAGGCGCGGGGGACAAGAGACCCAGTACTTC. Amino acid sequence: CASSSDRRGGQETQYF.

J is TRBJ2-7 and V is TRBV7-3; 8 nucleotides match TRBD2. From germline, CDR1 is SGHTA and CDR2 FQGTGA. The CDR3 length is 14 residues. V lost 6 bases, J lost 3 bases, and 7 bases stayed unmatched. The CDR3 DNA follows: TGTGCCAGCAGTCTCGGCGGGAGGAACTACGAGCAGTACTTC. Translated: CASSLGGRNYEQYF. Looking up the rest from reference TRBV7-3 and TRBJ2-7 gives the full variable domain: GAGVSQTPSNKVTEKGKYVELRCDPISGHTALYWYRQSLGQGPEFLIYFQGTGAADDSGLPNDRFFAVRPEGSVSTLKIQRTERGDSAVYLCASSLGGRNYEQYFGPGTRLTVT.

The rearrangement uses TRBV7-2 and TRBJ2-7, with a possible D match to TRBD1 (5 bases). V lost 5 bases and J 2 bases, leaving 13 bases between the germline ends. The CDR3 sequence is 14 residues long. CDR1 is SGHTA, CDR2 FQGNSA, per germline. DNA for the CDR3: TGTGCCAGCAGCCCAGCGCTAGGGGCCTACGAGCAGTACTTC. This gives the protein CASSPALGAYEQYF.

This chain joins TRBV28 and TRBJ2-5; possibly TRBD2 for D (5 bases). V lost 5 bases and J lost 2, with 12 bases in between. The CDR3 runs 14 residues. The V gene's germline CDR1 is MDHEN and CDR2 SYDVKM. CDR3 amino acids: CASSPAGIQETQYF. The CDR3 DNA reads TGTGCCAGCAGTCCGGCGGGTATACAAGAGACCCAGTACTTC.

The gene calls are TRBV6-4 and TRBJ2-4; 9 bases are a match to TRBD1. J was trimmed by 0 bases and V by 0 bases; bases with no gene match: 9. Germline values: CDR1 MRHNA, CDR2 SNTAGT. The CDR3 spans 19 residues. CDR3 residues: CASSDSICGTGLAKNIQYF. CDR3 nucleotides: TGTGCCAGCAGTGACTCGATATGTGGGACAGGGTTAGCCAAAAACATTCAGTACTTC.

The V gene is TRBV6-6, the J gene TRBJ2-3; D possibly corresponds to TRBD2 (5 bases). Germline V gives CDR1 MNHNY, CDR2 SVGAGI (reference sequence). The CDR3 is 10 amino acids. Trimming took 8 bases from V and 6 from J, leaving 6 bases between them. For the CDR3, the DNA is TGTGCCAGCGGGAGCGATACGCAGTATTTT. Translating it yields CASGSDTQYF.

This chain links TRBV18 with TRBJ1-1, with a weak D call TRBD1 (5 bases). The CDR3 sequence is 16 residues long. V lost 6 bases to trimming and J lost 4 bases, with 21 bases between them. Germline loops: CDR1 KGHSH, CDR2 LQKENI. The CDR3 DNA sequence: TGTGCCAGCTCTCCAACGCGGGACGGAGGTTTCACTGAAGCTTTCTTT. Its translation is CASSPTRDGGFTEAFF.

The chain couples TRBV4-1 to TRBJ1-2, with TRBD1 as a possible D gene (5 bases). The germline V and J ends were trimmed by 10 bases and 3 bases, with 21 bases remaining between them. Germline CDR1 and CDR2: MGHRA and YSYEKL. The CDR3 runs 15 residues. CDR3 protein: CATRRVGTRDYGYTF. CDR3 in DNA: TGCGCCACCCGGCGTGTCGGGACTAGGGACTATGGCTACACCTTC.

This clone has just one count. This sequence joins TRBV5-1 and TRBJ2-3; 12 nucleotides align to TRBD2. V dropped 0 bases and J dropped 1; count of bases not matched to a gene: 12. CDR1 SGHRS and CDR2 YFSETQ come from the germline V gene. The CDR3 runs to 20 residues. The CDR3 DNA sequence: TGCGCCAGCAGCTTGGGAACTAGCGGGAGGACTCGAAGTGGCACAGATACGCAGTATTTT. Translated: CASSLGTSGRTRSGTDTQYF.

The rearrangement joins TRBV7-6 to TRBJ2-5; D perhaps matches TRBD2 (6 bases). V was cut by 3 bases and J by 6 bases, with 11 bases left in between. The CDR3 spans 13 residues. Germline values: CDR1 SGHVS, CDR2 FNYEAQ. DNA for the CDR3: TGTGCCAGCAGCTTGGGGAGGCTGAAGACCCAGTACTTC. Its protein is CASSLGRLKTQYF.

The chain is built from TRBV19 and TRBJ2-7; a weak D match, TRBD2 (6 bases). Trimming removed 8 bases at V and 3 bases at J, with 17 bases between. The CDR3 runs to 14 residues. Germline values: CDR1 LNHDA, CDR2 SQIVND (reference sequence). Here the CDR3 reads CASGGDPPGYEQYF. The CDR3 DNA is TGTGCCAGTGGCGGGGACCCCCCCGGCTACGAGCAGTACTTC.

This clone was recorded only once. V and J are TRBV23-1 and TRBJ2-6; D gene uncertain. TRBV23-1 is reported as an ORF; its role is uncertain. V lost 0 bases and J 1 base, leaving 16 bases between the germline ends. This CDR3 has 19 amino acids. The CDR3 coding sequence is TGCGCCAGCAGTCAATCTGAACAAGACAAGCCGTCTGGGGCCAACGTCCTGACTTTC. As protein: CASSQSEQDKPSGANVLTF.

V and J are TRBV7-2 and TRBJ2-4; maybe TRBD2 (6 bases). V lost 6 bases to trimming and J lost 0 bases, with 15 bases between them. The CDR3 has 16 residues. CDR1 and CDR2 from the germline V gene are SGHTA and FQGNSA. DNA of the CDR3: TGTGCCAGCAGGGATCCGGGGGACCTAGCCAAAAACATTCAGTACTTC. Protein sequence: CASRDPGDLAKNIQYF.

V is TRBV11-1 and J is TRBJ1-2; D may be TRBD1 (6 bases). V was pared by 5 bases and J by 7 bases, with 17 bases between. This CDR3 is built from 14 residues. CDR1 and CDR2 from the germline V gene are SGHAT and FQDESV (reference sequence). In DNA, the CDR3 is TGTGCCAGCAGCGCCAGGACAGTTTCGGTTGGCTACACCTTC. It encodes CASSARTVSVGYTF.

The chain couples TRBV15 to TRBJ1-5; tentatively, D is TRBD1 (5 bases). The V end was cut by 1 base, the J end by 4 bases, with 17 bases between. Germline V lookup: CDR1 LNHNV, CDR2 YYDKDF (reference sequence). The CDR3 has 17 residues. The CDR3 DNA reads TGTGCCACCAGCAGAGTTTCCGGCAGGGTCGTTAATCAGCCCCAGCATTTT. Encoded protein: CATSRVSGRVVNQPQHF. The entire variable domain, with the rest obtained from reference TRBV15 and TRBJ1-5, is as follows: DAMVIQNPRYQVTQFGKPVTLSCSQTLNHNVMYWYQQKSSQAPKLLFHYYDKDFNNEADTPDNFQSRRPNTSFCFLDIRSPGLGDTAMYLCATSRVSGRVVNQPQHFGDGTRLSIL.

This chain connects TRBV27 to TRBJ1-1; D may be TRBD1 (5 bases). V dropped 4 bases and J dropped 0 bases, with 21 bases sitting between them. Per germline, CDR1 MNHEY and CDR2 SMNVEV (reference sequence). The CDR3 is made up of 18 amino acids. The CDR3 DNA sequence: TGTGCCAGCAGTTCACAATCTCAGTGGGGCCTCATGAACACTGAAGCTTTCTTT. It encodes CASSSQSQWGLMNTEAFF.

The chain recombines TRBV5-8 with TRBJ1-1, with TRBD1 identical over 11 bases. The V and J ends lost 0 bases and 0 bases, in that order; junction bases with no gene match: 10. Germline V gene data show CDR1 as SGHTS and CDR2 as YDEGEE. The CDR3 totals 19 residues. The CDR3 DNA is TGTGCCAGCAGCTTGGGTCCGGGACAGGGGGTAAGGATGAACACTGAAGCTTTCTTT. Its protein is CASSLGPGQGVRMNTEAFF.

This chain connects TRBV2 to TRBJ2-1; D is possibly TRBD2 (5 bases). The V end was cut by 10 bases, the J end by 5 bases, with 15 bases between. This CDR3 spans 13 amino acids. Germline V gene data show CDR1 as SNHLY and CDR2 as FYNNEI. The CDR3 here is CATSGERHNEQFF. In DNA form, the CDR3 reads TGTGCCACCTCCGGGGAGCGGCACAATGAGCAGTTCTTC.

This sequence joins TRBV28 and TRBJ1-5; D is ambiguous. The CDR3 totals 15 residues. CDR1 is MDHEN, CDR2 SYDVKM, per germline. V dropped 4 bases and J dropped 0 bases, with 10 bases sitting between them. Here the CDR3 reads CASSSLQHSNQPQHF. The CDR3 bases are TGTGCCAGCAGTTCCCTACAGCATAGCAATCAGCCCCAGCATTTT.